In this sample, the clone carrying this T cell receptor beta chain turned up a few times. Original processing notes: Counts of nucleated cells, estimated from reference gene primer amplification, were obtained. Profiled with immunoSEQ multiplex PCR; TCRdb holds only in-frame clones, not every one. Clonal size and the V and J genes are those of that table, whereas D and trimming came from the DNA. In the table there are about 210,000 clones, 80% to 90% of which are singletons. These data come from a study of blood T cell repertoires in COVID-19. On the study more broadly: Both acute and convalescent COVID-19 samples were obtained from the United States, Italy and Spain.

The CDR3 is 14 residues long. Trimming cost V 5 bases and J 6 bases; bases outside gene matches: 6. CDR1 SNHLY and CDR2 FYNNEI come from the germline V gene. Patients in Seattle were enrolled during active infection, then followed longitudinally. Sequencing used peripheral blood. The rearrangement links TRBV2 to TRBJ1-2; 10 bases are shared with TRBD1. The TCR originated in a woman of 80 years or more with COVID-19, enrolled during active disease. CDR3 nucleotide sequence: TGTGCCAGCAGTCTTACGGGACAGGGGCATGGCTACACCTTC. Translation: CASSLTGQGHGYTF.